This is a list of T cell receptor beta chains from one sample in a study of blood T cell repertoires in COVID-19. Data came from immunoSEQ multiplex PCR; TCRdb stores just in-frame clones and leaves some out. The sample lists 170,000 or so clones; around 87% were seen once. Sequencing input: peripheral blood. The receptors were sampled from a woman in her 70s with COVID-19, enrolled during active disease. Each CDR3 is given with its conserved first and last residue. D genes are given only for firm matches. Expanded clones are given a class, and other clones once, few, many or no size at all.

D gene	J gene	V gene	clone size	CDR3 DNA	CDR3 protein
-	TRBJ1-5	TRBV21-1	-	TGTGCCAGCAGCAAATACGACAGGGCCTACTATCAGCCCCAGCATTTT	CASSKYDRAYYQPQHF
TRBD2	TRBJ2-1	TRBV15	-	TGTGCCACCAGCAGAGATCTGTTGGGGGGGGGTGGGGGTAATGAGCAGTTCTTC	CATSRDLLGGGGGNEQFF
-	TRBJ2-7	TRBV12-3/TRBV12-4	-	TGTGCCAGCAGTTTGGGCCACGAGCAGTACTTC	CASSLGHEQYF
TRBD1	TRBJ1-1	TRBV10-3	-	TGTGCCATCAGTGACAGGGGGTACACTGAAGCTTTCTTT	CAISDRGYTEAFF
TRBD2	TRBJ2-7	TRBV30	-	TGTGCCTGGAGTGTAGGTGCGGGAGAAATCCACGAGCAGTACTTC	CAWSVGAGEIHEQYF
TRBD1	TRBJ2-5	TRBV5-4	-	TGTGCCAGCAGCTTGCGGACAGGGGTCTTCGAGACCCAGTACTTC	CASSLRTGVFETQYF
TRBD1	TRBJ2-7	TRBV11-2	-	TGTGCCAGCAGCGAGGACAGGGCGGCAGGGGGCCGGGACGAGCAGTACTTC	CASSEDRAAGGRDEQYF
TRBD2	TRBJ2-5	TRBV30	-	TGTGCCTGGAGTGTACCTAGCGGGAGAGAGACCCAGTACTTC	CAWSVPSGRETQYF
TRBD1	TRBJ1-6	TRBV6-2/TRBV6-3	-	TGTGCCAGCAGTGATCGGACAGGGGGTGATTCACCCCTCCACTTT	CASSDRTGGDSPLHF
TRBD2	TRBJ2-7	TRBV4-3	once	TGCGCCAGCAGCCACAGGACTAGCGGGATCTCCTACGAGCAGTACTTC	CASSHRTSGISYEQYF
TRBD1	TRBJ2-2	TRBV28	-	TGTGCCAGCAAACAGGGGGGCACCGGGGAGCTGTTTTTT	CASKQGGTGELFF
TRBD1	TRBJ1-2	TRBV6-6	few	TGTGCCAGCAGCCGACAGGGTTCGGCTGGCTACACCTTC	CASSRQGSAGYTF
-	TRBJ2-7	TRBV19	few	TGTGCCAGTAGGCTTTCCGGACATACCTACGAGCAGTACTTC	CASRLSGHTYEQYF
-	TRBJ2-3	TRBV18	-	TGTGCCAGCTCACCAAATGCGATAGCGGCCCAAGATACGCAGTATTTT	CASSPNAIAAQDTQYF
-	TRBJ2-1	TRBV5-4	-	TGTGCCAGCAGCTTGGAGGGCGGGCCGGCTAACAATGAGCAGTTCTTC	CASSLEGGPANNEQFF
-	TRBJ2-2	TRBV19	-	TGTGCCAGTAGTAGGGGACAAAACACCGGGGAGCTGTTTTTT	CASSRGQNTGELFF
TRBD2	TRBJ2-7	TRBV28	-	TGTGCCAGCAGTCCGCCGGTAGATAGCGGGAGGGTCGAGCAGTACTTC	CASSPPVDSGRVEQYF
-	TRBJ2-7	TRBV6-2/TRBV6-3	-	TGTGCCAGCAGCTTGGAGTTTGCGCAGTACTTC	CASSLEFAQYF
-	TRBJ1-1	TRBV3-1/TRBV3-2	-	TGTGCCAGCAGCCAAGGTAGGAACACTGAAGCTTTCTTT	CASSQGRNTEAFF
TRBD1	TRBJ2-5	TRBV4-2	-	TGTGCCAGCAGCCAATCGGGACAGGGGGGGAAGACCCAGTACTTC	CASSQSGQGGKTQYF
-	TRBJ2-7	TRBV4-1	-	TGCGCCAGCAGCCAAGATCCCAGAAACAGCTTCTCCTACGAGCAGTACTTC	CASSQDPRNSFSYEQYF
-	TRBJ2-2	TRBV19	few	TGTGCCAGTAGTAAAAACGAAGCTGGGGAGCTGTTTTTT	CASSKNEAGELFF
TRBD2	TRBJ2-5	TRBV3-1/TRBV3-2	-	TGTGCCAGCAGCCAAGGACTAGCGGGAGGCCAAGAGACCCAGTACTTC	CASSQGLAGGQETQYF
TRBD2	TRBJ2-1	TRBV2	-	TGTGCCAGCGCTAGCGGGAGTTATGAGCAGTTCTTC	CASASGSYEQFF
TRBD1	TRBJ2-7	TRBV30	-	TGTGCGGGTACAGGGGGGCCCTACGAGCAGTACTTC	CAGTGGPYEQYF
TRBD2	TRBJ2-7	TRBV30	-	TGTGCCTGGGGATCGCCGGGGGGAGGCGACGAGCAGTACTTC	CAWGSPGGGDEQYF
TRBD1	TRBJ1-2	TRBV12-3/TRBV12-4	-	TGTGCCAGCAGTTTGGGGACAGATTATGGCTACACCTTC	CASSLGTDYGYTF
-	TRBJ1-4	TRBV7-2	-	TGTGCCAGCAGCTTAGGGGCTTCCCGAGAAAAACTGTTTTTT	CASSLGASREKLFF
TRBD2	TRBJ2-3	TRBV6-5	-	TGTGCCGTAGGGCGGGAGGCCGGGGATACGCAGTATTTT	CAVGREAGDTQYF
TRBD2	TRBJ2-2	TRBV28	-	TGTGCCAGCAGGTCCGGGGGGAGGAACACCGGGGAGCTGTTTTTT	CASRSGGRNTGELFF
TRBD1	TRBJ1-1	TRBV18	few	TGTGCCAGCTCAGATCAGGGGGCCAACACTGAAGCTTTCTTT	CASSDQGANTEAFF
-	TRBJ2-3	TRBV20-1	once	TGCAGTGCTAGTATCCGTTCAGATACGCAGTATTTT	CSASIRSDTQYF
TRBD1	TRBJ1-2	TRBV28	-	TGTGCCAGCATAGACCAGGGACAGGCGGCCTTTGGCTACACCTTC	CASIDQGQAAFGYTF
-	TRBJ1-1	TRBV7-3	-	TGTGCCAGCAGCCAAGACATGAACACTGAAGCTTTCTTT	CASSQDMNTEAFF
-	TRBJ1-2	TRBV19	-	TGTGCCAGTAGTATAGCCGGGAGGGGACTCTATGGCTACACCTTC	CASSIAGRGLYGYTF
TRBD1	TRBJ2-7	TRBV30	-	TGTGCCTGGAACCGGGGACAGGTTACCGACGAGCAGTACTTC	CAWNRGQVTDEQYF
-	TRBJ2-7	TRBV4-2	-	TGTGCCAGCAGCCAAGATCAGAATTCCTACGAGCAGTACTTC	CASSQDQNSYEQYF
-	TRBJ2-3	TRBV5-1	-	TGCGCCAGCAGCTTGAGAGTGGGCACAGATACGCAGTATTTT	CASSLRVGTDTQYF
-	TRBJ1-1	TRBV5-8	-	TGTGCCAGCAGCTTGGTTGGACAGAACGAAGCTTTCTTT	CASSLVGQNEAFF
-	TRBJ1-6	TRBV29-1	once	TGCAGCGTTGGACGGGATTATAATTCACCCCTCCACTTT	CSVGRDYNSPLHF
-	TRBJ2-1	TRBV15	-	TGTGCCACCAGTATAGAGGGGGTGGCCGAGCAGTTCTTC	CATSIEGVAEQFF
TRBD2	TRBJ2-1	TRBV5-1	few	TGCGCCAGCAGCTTTTTGGGGACTAGAGGCAATGAGCAGTTCTTC	CASSFLGTRGNEQFF
TRBD1	TRBJ2-1	TRBV4-3	-	TGCGCCAGCAGCCGTAAGGACAGGGAACATGAGCAGTTCTTC	CASSRKDREHEQFF
-	TRBJ1-1	TRBV7-9	-	TGTGCCAGCAGCTTGGCAGGGCCCGGGGGGGCTTTCTTT	CASSLAGPGGAFF
-	TRBJ1-1	TRBV7-8	-	TGTGCCAGCAGCCAAACAGGATACACTGAAGCTTTCTTT	CASSQTGYTEAFF
TRBD2	TRBJ2-7	TRBV9	-	TGTGCCAGCAGCCTTACCCCCGGGACTAGCTACGAGCAGTACTTC	CASSLTPGTSYEQYF
-	TRBJ1-3	TRBV30	-	TGTGCCTGGAGTAGGGGAACCTCTGGAAACACCATATATTTT	CAWSRGTSGNTIYF
TRBD2	TRBJ2-7	TRBV27	-	TGTGCCAGCAGTTACCAGGGACTAGCGGGAGGGCTAGGCGAGCAGTACTTC	CASSYQGLAGGLGEQYF
-	TRBJ2-2	TRBV14	-	TGTGCCAGCAGCCCGAGGCTTACAGGGACCGGGGAGCTGTTTTTT	CASSPRLTGTGELFF
-	TRBJ2-3	TRBV5-4	once	TGTGCCAGCAGGCTCGGACAGCTACCAGATACGCAGTATTTT	CASRLGQLPDTQYF
-	TRBJ2-3	TRBV27	-	TGTGCCAGCAGTTTGGGGACAACTAGCACAGATACGCAGTATTTT	CASSLGTTSTDTQYF
-	TRBJ2-2	TRBV10-3	-	TGTGCCATCAGAGTGGGACTGCTGAACACCGGGGAGCTGTTTTTT	CAIRVGLLNTGELFF
TRBD1	TRBJ1-3	TRBV6-6	-	TGTGCCAGCAGTTACAGGACAGGGACTGGAAACACCATATATTTT	CASSYRTGTGNTIYF
-	TRBJ1-4	TRBV30	-	TGTGCCTGGAGTGGGGGCGGGGGTAATGAAAAACTGTTTTTT	CAWSGGGGNEKLFF